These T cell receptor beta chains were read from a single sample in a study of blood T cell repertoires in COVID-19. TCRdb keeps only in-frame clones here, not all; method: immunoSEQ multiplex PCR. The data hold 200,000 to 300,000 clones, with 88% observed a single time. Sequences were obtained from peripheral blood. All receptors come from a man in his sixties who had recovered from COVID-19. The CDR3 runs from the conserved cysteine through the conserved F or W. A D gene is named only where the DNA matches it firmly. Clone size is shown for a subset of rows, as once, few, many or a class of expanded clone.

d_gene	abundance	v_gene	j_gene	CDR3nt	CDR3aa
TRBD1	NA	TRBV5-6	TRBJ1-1	TGTGCCAGCAGCTTGTTGAGGGGGCTGAACACTGAAGCTTTCTTT	CASSLLRGLNTEAFF
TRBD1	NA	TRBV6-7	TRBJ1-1	TGTGCCACCCGGGGGGGCAGGGGGTCGGACACTGAAGCTTTCTTT	CATRGGRGSDTEAFF
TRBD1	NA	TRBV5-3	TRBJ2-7	TGTGCCAGAAGCTCCCGTAGACAGGGGCACTACGAGCAGTACTTC	CARSSRRQGHYEQYF
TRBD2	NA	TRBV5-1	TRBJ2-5	TGCGCCAGCAGCCCCGGAGGACTAGCGGGAGCCCCTGGGGAGACCCAGTACTTC	CASSPGGLAGAPGETQYF
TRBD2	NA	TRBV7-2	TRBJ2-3	TGTGCCAGCAACCCGCCCCTAGCGGGGGCTAGCACAGATACGCAGTATTTT	CASNPPLAGASTDTQYF
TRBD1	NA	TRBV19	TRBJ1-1	TGTGCCAGTAGTATTCCTGCAGGGGGTAGGAGCACTGAAGCTTTCTTT	CASSIPAGGRSTEAFF
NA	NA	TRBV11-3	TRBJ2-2	TGTGCCAGCAGCAAGGGTCAGGGTGTAAACACCGGGGAGCTGTTTTTT	CASSKGQGVNTGELFF
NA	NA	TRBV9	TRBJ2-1	TGTGCCAGCAGCGACCAGGGGAATGGACACAATGAGCAGTTCTTC	CASSDQGNGHNEQFF
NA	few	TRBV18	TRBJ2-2	TGTGCCAGCTCACTAAACACCGGGGAGCTGTTTTTT	CASSLNTGELFF
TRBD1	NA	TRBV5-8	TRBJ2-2	TGTGCCAGCAGCTTCCCGGGACAGAGAACCGGGGAGCTGTTTTTT	CASSFPGQRTGELFF
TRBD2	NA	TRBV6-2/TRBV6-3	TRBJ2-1	TGTGCCAGCAGTTTCCTAGCGGGGGGGCCAGCGGGACACGATGAGCAGTTCTTC	CASSFLAGGPAGHDEQFF
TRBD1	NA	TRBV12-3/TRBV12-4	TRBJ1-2	TGTGCCAGCAGGGACAGGGGTGGCTATGGCTACACCTTC	CASRDRGGYGYTF
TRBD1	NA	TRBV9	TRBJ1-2	TGTGCCAGCACCGTAGGGACAGCCTCTGGCTACACCTTC	CASTVGTASGYTF
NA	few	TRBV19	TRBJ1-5	TGTGCCAGTAGTATACGTTTGAGCAATCAGCCCCAGCATTTT	CASSIRLSNQPQHF
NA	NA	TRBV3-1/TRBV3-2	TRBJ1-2	TGTGCCAGCAGCCAAGGGCGAGGTAACTATGGCTACACCTTC	CASSQGRGNYGYTF
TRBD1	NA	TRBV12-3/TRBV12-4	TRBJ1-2	TGTGCCAGCAGCTGGACAGGGGGCTATGGCTACACCTTC	CASSWTGGYGYTF
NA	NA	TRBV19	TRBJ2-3	TGTGCCAGTAGTATGAGGGTTAGGGGCACAGATACGCAGTATTTT	CASSMRVRGTDTQYF
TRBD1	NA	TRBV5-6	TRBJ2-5	TGTGCCAGCAGCCCGGACAGGGTTGAGACCCAGTACTTC	CASSPDRVETQYF
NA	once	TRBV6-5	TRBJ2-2	TGTGCCAGCACCCGGGTCGGGGGGAACACCGGGGAGCTGTTTTTT	CASTRVGGNTGELFF
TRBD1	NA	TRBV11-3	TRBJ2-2	TGTGCCAGCAGCCCGGACAGGGGAGGGGCAGGGGAGCTGTTTTTT	CASSPDRGGAGELFF
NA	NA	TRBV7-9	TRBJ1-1	TGTGCCGGCACAGAGCAGAACACTGAAGCTTTCTTT	CAGTEQNTEAFF
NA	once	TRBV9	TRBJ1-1	TGTGCCAGCAGCGTAGCAGAAGGGAGGGTCACTGAAGCTTTCTTT	CASSVAEGRVTEAFF
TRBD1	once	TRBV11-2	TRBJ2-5	TGTGCCAGCAGCTTAACAGGGGGCGACGGGACCCAGTACTTC	CASSLTGGDGTQYF
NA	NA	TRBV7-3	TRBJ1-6	TGTGCCAGCAGCTTAACAGGGCAGGGCTTTCGGTCACCCCTCCACTTT	CASSLTGQGFRSPLHF
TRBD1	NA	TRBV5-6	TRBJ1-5	TGTGCCAGCAGCTCAGGGGGCAGGGGTAATCAGCCCCAGCATTTT	CASSSGGRGNQPQHF
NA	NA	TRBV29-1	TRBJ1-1	TGCAGCGCCATCGACAATCCCGAAGCTTTCTTT	CSAIDNPEAFF